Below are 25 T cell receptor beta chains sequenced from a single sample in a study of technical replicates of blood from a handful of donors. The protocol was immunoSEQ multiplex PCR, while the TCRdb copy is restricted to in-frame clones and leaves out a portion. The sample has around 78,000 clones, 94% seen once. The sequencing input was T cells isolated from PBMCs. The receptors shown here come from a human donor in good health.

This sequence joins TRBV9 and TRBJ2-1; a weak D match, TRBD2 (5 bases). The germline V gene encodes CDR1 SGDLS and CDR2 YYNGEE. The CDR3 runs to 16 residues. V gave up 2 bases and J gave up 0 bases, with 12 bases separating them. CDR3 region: CASSVLLGSSYNEQFF. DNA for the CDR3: TGTGCCAGCAGCGTTTTACTAGGGAGCTCCTACAATGAGCAGTTCTTC.

The CDR3 nucleotides read TGCGCCAGCAGCAACACACTAGCGGGAGGGACAGATACGCAGTATTTT. Translation: CASSNTLAGGTDTQYF. The genes are TRBV4-1 and TRBJ2-3, with 13 bases lining up with TRBD2. CDR1 MGHRA and CDR2 YSYEKL come from the germline V gene. V lost 5 bases and J lost 3; bases outside the gene matches: 5. This CDR3 spans 16 amino acids.

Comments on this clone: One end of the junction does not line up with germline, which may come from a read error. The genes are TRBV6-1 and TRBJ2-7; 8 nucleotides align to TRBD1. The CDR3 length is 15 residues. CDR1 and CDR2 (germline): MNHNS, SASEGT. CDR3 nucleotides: TGTGCCAGCATTGAACCTGGACAGGGTGGCTACGAGCAGTACTTC. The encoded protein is CASIEPGQGGYEQYF.

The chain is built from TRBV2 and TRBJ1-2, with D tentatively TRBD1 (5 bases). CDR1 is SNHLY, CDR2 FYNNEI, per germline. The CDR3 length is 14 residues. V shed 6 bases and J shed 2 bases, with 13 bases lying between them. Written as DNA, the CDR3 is TGTGCCAGCAGCCGGGACTTTTCCAACTATGGCTACACCTTC. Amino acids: CASSRDFSNYGYTF.

The CDR3 region is CASSQDLGRGRQNEQFF. In DNA, the CDR3 is TGTGCCAGCAGCCAAGATCTTGGCAGGGGGCGCCAAAATGAGCAGTTCTTC. This chain uses TRBV4-2 with TRBJ2-1, with TRBD1 identical over 8 bases. V gave up 0 bases and J gave up 7 bases; unmatched junction bases: 11. The CDR3 is 17 residues long. Germline CDR1 reads LGHNA; CDR2 reads YNFKEQ.

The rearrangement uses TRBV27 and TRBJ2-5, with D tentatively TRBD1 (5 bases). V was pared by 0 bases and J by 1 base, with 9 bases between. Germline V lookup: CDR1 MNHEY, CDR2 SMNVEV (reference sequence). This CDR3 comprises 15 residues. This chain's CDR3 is CASSLSSQGQETQYF. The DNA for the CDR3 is TGTGCCAGCAGTTTATCGAGTCAGGGCCAAGAGACCCAGTACTTC.

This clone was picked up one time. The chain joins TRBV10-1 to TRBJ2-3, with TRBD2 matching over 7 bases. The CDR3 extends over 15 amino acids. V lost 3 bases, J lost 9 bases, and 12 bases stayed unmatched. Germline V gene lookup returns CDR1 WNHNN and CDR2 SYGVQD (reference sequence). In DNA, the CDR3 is TGCGCCAGCAGTGACGGGACGGGGGGATACGGGACGCAGTATTTT. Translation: CASSDGTGGYGTQYF.

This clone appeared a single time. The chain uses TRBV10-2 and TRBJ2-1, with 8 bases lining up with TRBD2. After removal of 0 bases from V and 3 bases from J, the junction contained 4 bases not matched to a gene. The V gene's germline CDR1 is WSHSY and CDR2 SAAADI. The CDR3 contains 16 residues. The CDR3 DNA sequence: TGCGCCAGCAGTGAGTCTTTGAGCGGGAGCTACAATGAGCAGTTCTTC. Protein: CASSESLSGSYNEQFF.

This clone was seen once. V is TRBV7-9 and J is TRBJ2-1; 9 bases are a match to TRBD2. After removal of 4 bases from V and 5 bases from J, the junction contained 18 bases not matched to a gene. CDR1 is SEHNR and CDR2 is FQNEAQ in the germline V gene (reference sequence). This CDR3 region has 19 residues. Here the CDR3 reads CASSSGRREGLIPHNEQFF. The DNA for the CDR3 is TGTGCCAGCAGCTCCGGCCGGCGGGAGGGCTTGATACCGCACAATGAGCAGTTCTTC.

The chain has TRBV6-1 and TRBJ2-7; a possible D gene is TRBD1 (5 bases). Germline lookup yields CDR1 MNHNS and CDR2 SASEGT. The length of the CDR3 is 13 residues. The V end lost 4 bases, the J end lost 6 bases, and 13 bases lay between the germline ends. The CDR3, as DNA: TGTGCCAGCAGTGTTTCCAGGGTCGGCGAGCAGTACTTC. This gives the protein CASSVSRVGEQYF.

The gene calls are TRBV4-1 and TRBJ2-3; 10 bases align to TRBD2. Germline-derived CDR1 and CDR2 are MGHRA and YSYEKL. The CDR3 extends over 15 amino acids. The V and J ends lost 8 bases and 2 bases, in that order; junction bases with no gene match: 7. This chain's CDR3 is CASHALAGDTDTQYF. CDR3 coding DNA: TGCGCCAGCCACGCGCTAGCGGGAGACACAGATACGCAGTATTTT.

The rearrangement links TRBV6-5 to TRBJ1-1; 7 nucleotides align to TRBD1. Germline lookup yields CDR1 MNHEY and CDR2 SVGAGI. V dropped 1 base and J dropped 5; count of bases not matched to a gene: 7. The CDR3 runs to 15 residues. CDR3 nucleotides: TGTGCCAGCAGTTACTGGGGACAGAGAGGTACTGAAGCTTTCTTT. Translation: CASSYWGQRGTEAFF.

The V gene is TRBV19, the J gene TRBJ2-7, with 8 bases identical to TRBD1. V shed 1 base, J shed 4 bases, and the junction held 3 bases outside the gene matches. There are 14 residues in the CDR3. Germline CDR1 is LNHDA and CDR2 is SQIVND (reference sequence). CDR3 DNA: TGTGCCAGTAGTATAGCATACAGGGGGTACGAGCAGTACTTC. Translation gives CASSIAYRGYEQYF.

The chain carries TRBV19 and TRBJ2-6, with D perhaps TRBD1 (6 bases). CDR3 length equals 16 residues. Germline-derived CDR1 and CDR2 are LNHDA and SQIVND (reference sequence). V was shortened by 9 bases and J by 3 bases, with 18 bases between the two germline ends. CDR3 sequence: CARSGVDLYGANVLTF. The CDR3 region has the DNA TGTGCCAGGTCAGGGGTTGACTTATATGGGGCCAACGTCCTGACTTTC.

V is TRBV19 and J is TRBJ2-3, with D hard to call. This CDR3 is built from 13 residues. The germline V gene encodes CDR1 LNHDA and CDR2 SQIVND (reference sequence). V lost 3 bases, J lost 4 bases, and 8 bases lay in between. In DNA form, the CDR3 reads TGTGCCAGTAGTATCAGCGAGGCAGATACGCAGTATTTT. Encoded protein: CASSISEADTQYF.

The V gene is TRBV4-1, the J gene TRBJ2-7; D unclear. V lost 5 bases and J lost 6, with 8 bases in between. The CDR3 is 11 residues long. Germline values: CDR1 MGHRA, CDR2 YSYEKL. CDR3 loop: CASSRESEQYF. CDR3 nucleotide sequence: TGCGCCAGCAGCAGAGAAAGCGAGCAGTACTTC.

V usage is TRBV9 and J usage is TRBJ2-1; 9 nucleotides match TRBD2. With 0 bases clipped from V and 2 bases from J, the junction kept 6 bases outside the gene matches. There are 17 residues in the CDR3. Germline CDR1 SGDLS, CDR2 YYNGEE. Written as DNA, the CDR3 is TGTGCCAGCAGCGTAGGGGGGGGACTAGCTACCTACAATGAGCAGTTCTTC. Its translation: CASSVGGGLATYNEQFF.

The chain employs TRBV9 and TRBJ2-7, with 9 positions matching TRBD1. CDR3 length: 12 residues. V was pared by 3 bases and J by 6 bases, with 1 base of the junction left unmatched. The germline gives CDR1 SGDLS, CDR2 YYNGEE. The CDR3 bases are TGTGCCAGCAGCGACAGGGGGCGCGAGCAGTACTTC. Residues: CASSDRGREQYF.

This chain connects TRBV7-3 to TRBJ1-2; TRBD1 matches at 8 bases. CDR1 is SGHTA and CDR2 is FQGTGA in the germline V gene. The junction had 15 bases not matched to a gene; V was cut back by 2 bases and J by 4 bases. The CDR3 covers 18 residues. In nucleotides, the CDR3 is TGTGCCAGCAGCTTATCTCCAGGACAGGGCCAGAAGGGCTATGGCTACACCTTC. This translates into CASSLSPGQGQKGYGYTF.

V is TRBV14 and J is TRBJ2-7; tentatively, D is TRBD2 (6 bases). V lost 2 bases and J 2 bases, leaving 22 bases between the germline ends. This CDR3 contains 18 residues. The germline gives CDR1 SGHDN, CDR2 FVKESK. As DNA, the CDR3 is TGTGCCAGCAGCCAAAGGCTGAGGACTAATAGCGATCCCTACGAGCAGTACTTC. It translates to CASSQRLRTNSDPYEQYF.

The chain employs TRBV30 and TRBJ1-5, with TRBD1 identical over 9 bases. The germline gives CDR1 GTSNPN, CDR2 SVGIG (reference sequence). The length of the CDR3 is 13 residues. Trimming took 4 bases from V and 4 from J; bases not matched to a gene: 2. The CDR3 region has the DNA TGTGCCTGGAATGGACAGGGGAATCAGCCCCAGCATTTT. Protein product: CAWNGQGNQPQHF.

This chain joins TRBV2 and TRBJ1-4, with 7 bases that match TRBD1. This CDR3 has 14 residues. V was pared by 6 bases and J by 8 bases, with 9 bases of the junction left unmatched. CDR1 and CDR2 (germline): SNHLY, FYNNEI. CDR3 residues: CASRERQGREKLFF. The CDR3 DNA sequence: TGTGCCAGCAGAGAGAGACAGGGTAGGGAAAAACTGTTTTTT. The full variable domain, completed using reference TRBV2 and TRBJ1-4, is EPEVTQTPSHQVTQMGQEVILRCVPISNHLYFYWYRQILGQKVEFLVSFYNNEISEKSEIFDDQFSVERPDGSNFTLKIRSTKLEDSAMYFCASRERQGREKLFFGSGTQLSVL.

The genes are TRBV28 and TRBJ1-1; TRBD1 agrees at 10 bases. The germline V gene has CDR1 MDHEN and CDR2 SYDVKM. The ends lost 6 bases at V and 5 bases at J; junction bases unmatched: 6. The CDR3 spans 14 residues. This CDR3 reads CASRTGGVDTEAFF. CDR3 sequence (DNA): TGTGCCAGCAGGACAGGGGGCGTTGATACTGAAGCTTTCTTT.

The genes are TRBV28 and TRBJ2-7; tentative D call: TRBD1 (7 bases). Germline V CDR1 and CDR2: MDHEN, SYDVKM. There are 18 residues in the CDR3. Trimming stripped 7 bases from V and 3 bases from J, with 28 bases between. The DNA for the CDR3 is TGTGCCAGCACCTGGGGGGACAGCTTCCTCGCATCCCTCTACGAGCAGTACTTC. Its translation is CASTWGDSFLASLYEQYF.

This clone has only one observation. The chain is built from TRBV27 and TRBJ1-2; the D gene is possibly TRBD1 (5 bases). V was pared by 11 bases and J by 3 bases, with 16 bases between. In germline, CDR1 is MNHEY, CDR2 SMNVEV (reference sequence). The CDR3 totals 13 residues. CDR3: CAGPDGTYYGYTF. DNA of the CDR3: TGTGCCGGGCCCGACGGGACTTACTATGGCTACACCTTC.